One sample yielded the 15 T cell receptor beta chains listed below, sequenced in a study of monozygotic twins with inflammatory bowel disease. TCRdb reprocessed the 5' RACE reads and stores each CDR3 protein as one record, lacking DNA. The repertoire shows 400,000 or so distinct CDR3 sequences; the top ten hold 2.4%. Specimen: blood. The receptors come from a human donor with ulcerative colitis or Crohn's disease, or a healthy co-twin of an affected twin (not recorded which).

J is TRBJ1-2 and V is TRBV10-3; TCRdb returns TRBD1, unconfirmable since there is no DNA. CDR3 length equals 14 residues. CDR1 is ENHRY, CDR2 SYGVKD, per germline. The CDR3 sequence is CAISVGTGDYGYTF.

The genes are TRBV5-4 and TRBJ2-5. This CDR3 comprises 13 residues. Germline V gives CDR1 SGHNT, CDR2 YYREEE (reference sequence). The CDR3 is CASSLIGQETQYF. The variable domain in full, with the rest retrieved from reference TRBV5-4 and TRBJ2-5, is ETGVTQSPTHLIKTRGQQVTLRCSSQSGHNTVSWYQQALGQGPQFIFQYYREEENGRGNFPPRFSGLQFPNYSSELNVNALELDDSALYLCASSLIGQETQYFGPGTRLLVL.

The V and J genes are TRBV5-1 and TRBJ1-4; as DNA is missing, the TRBD1 call by TCRdb cannot be tested. The CDR3 is made up of 15 amino acids. CDR1 and CDR2 from the germline V gene are SGHRS and YFSETQ. This CDR3 is CASSWRTGENEKLFF.

V and J are TRBV11-1 and TRBJ2-1; TCRdb gives TRBD2 as the D gene, but with no DNA this cannot be confirmed. The CDR3 covers 19 residues. Per the germline V gene, CDR1 is SGHAT and CDR2 is FQDESV (reference sequence). The CDR3 protein is CASSPGLAGAPRSYNEQFF.

The rearrangement uses TRBV7-2 and TRBJ1-4; lacking DNA, the TRBD1 call made by TCRdb goes unchecked. The CDR3 totals 15 residues. In germline, CDR1 is SGHTA, CDR2 FQGNSA. CDR3 sequence reads: CASSRWTGTNEKLFF.

The chain joins TRBV18 to TRBJ2-4. The CDR3 covers 16 residues. CDR1 and CDR2 (germline): KGHSH, LQKENI. CDR3 in amino acids: CASSPQEGLAKNIQYF.

The chain couples TRBV5-1 to TRBJ2-7. The CDR3 consists of 12 residues. Per the germline V gene, CDR1 is SGHRS and CDR2 is YFSETQ. The CDR3 loop is CASRASSYEQYF.

J is TRBJ2-5 and V is TRBV20-1; TCRdb reports TRBD1, a call that lacks DNA to check it against. The CDR3 contains 13 residues. Germline V gene sequence: CDR1 DFQATT, CDR2 SNEGSKA (reference sequence). The CDR3 loop reads CSAAGTGQETQYF.

The chain combines TRBV6-2 or TRBV6-3 with TRBJ2-2; TCRdb's D gene call, TRBD1, goes unchecked for lack of DNA. From germline, CDR1 is MNHEY and CDR2 SVGEGT. The CDR3 has 16 residues. CDR3 protein: CASSRTGQGYTGELFF.

This chain uses TRBV15 with TRBJ2-3. Germline values: CDR1 LNHNV, CDR2 YYDKDF (reference sequence). CDR3 length: 16 amino acids. CDR3 residues: CATSRDSARSTDTQYF.

The rearrangement links TRBV7-7 to TRBJ2-5; as DNA is missing, the TRBD1 call by TCRdb cannot be tested. Per germline, CDR1 SSHAT and CDR2 FNYEAQ (reference sequence). The CDR3 spans 15 residues. CDR3 amino acids: CASSPRTGGGETQYF.

The CDR3 protein is CASSRGAPGNTIYF. The chain couples TRBV5-1 to TRBJ1-3; TCRdb proposes TRBD1, but this gene call is untestable without DNA. CDR3 length: 14 residues. Germline loops: CDR1 SGHRS, CDR2 YFSETQ.

The chain recombines TRBV7-2 with TRBJ2-7; the D call of TRBD2 rests on TCRdb alone, since no DNA is present to check it. This CDR3 contains 13 residues. CDR1 is SGHTA and CDR2 is FQGNSA in the germline V gene. The CDR3 protein is CASSLEAHYEQYF.

The genes are TRBV7-2 and TRBJ2-2; TCRdb picks TRBD1, but there is no DNA to check that call. The CDR3 consists of 14 residues. Germline loops: CDR1 SGHTA, CDR2 FQGNSA. The chain's CDR3 is CASSLGRQGGELFF.

This CDR3 reads CASGPSGGRQETQYF. The chain has TRBV5-1 and TRBJ2-5; TCRdb selects TRBD2, and the lack of DNA leaves this call unchecked. Per germline, CDR1 SGHRS and CDR2 YFSETQ. The CDR3 totals 15 residues. Full variable domain (remainder filled in from reference TRBV5-1 and TRBJ2-5): KAGVTQTPRYLIKTRGQQVTLSCSPISGHRSVSWYQQTPGQGLQFLFEYFSETQRNKGNFPGRFSGRQFSNSRSEMNVSTLELGDSALYLCASGPSGGRQETQYFGPGTRLLVL.